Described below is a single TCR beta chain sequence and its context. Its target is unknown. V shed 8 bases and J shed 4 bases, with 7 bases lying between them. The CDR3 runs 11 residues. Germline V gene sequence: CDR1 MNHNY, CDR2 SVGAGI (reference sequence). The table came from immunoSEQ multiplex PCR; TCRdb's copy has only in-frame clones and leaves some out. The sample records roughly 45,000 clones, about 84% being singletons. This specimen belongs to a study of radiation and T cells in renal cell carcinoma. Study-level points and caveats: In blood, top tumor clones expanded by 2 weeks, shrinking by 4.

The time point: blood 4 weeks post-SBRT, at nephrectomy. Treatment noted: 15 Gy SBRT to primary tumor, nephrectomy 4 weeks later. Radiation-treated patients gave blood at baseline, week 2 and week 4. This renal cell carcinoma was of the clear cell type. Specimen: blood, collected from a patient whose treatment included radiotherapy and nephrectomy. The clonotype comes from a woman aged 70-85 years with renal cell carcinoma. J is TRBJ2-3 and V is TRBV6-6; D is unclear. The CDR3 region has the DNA TGTGCCAGCGGACGGGCAGATACGCAGTATTTT. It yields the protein CASGRADTQYF.